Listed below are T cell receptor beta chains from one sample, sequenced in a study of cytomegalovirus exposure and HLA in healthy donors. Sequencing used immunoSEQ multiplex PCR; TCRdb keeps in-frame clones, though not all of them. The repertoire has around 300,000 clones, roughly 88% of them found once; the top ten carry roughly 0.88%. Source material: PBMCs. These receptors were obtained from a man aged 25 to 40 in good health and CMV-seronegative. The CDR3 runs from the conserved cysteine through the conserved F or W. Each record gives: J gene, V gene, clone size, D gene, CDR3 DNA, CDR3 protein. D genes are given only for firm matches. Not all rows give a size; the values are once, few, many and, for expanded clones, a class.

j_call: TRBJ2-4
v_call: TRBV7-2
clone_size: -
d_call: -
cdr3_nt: TGTGCCAGCAGCTTAGACAGGAGAGCCAAAAACATTCAGTACTTC
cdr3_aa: CASSLDRRAKNIQYF

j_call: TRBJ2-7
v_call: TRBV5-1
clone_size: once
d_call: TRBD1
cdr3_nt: TGCGCCAGCAGCCTTCGACAGGGTGTCCACTACGAGCAGTACTTC
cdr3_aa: CASSLRQGVHYEQYF

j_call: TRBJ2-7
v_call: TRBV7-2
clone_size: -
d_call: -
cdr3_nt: TGTGCCAGCAGCTTAGCTAATACGGGCGAGCAGTACTTC
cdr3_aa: CASSLANTGEQYF

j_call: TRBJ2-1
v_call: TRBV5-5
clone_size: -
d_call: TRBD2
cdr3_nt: TGTGCCAGCAGCAGAACACTAGCGGGGGGCAATGAGCAGTTCTTC
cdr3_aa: CASSRTLAGGNEQFF

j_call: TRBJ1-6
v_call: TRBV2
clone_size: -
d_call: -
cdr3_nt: TGTGCCAGCAGTGTTACAGGGAGCTCCTATAATTCACCCCTCCACTTT
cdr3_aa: CASSVTGSSYNSPLHF

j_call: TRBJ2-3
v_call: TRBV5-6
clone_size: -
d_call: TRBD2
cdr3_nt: TGTGCCAGCAGCCTGTACCAGAGCGGGGGGGCTAGGGATACGCAGTATTTT
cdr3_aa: CASSLYQSGGARDTQYF

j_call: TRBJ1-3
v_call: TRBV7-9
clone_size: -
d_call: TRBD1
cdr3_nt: TGTGCCAGCGCCAGGACAGGGGGAGGAAACACCATATATTTT
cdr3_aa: CASARTGGGNTIYF

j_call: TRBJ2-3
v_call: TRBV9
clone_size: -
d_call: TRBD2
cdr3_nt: TGTGCCAGCAGCCCCGGACTAGCGGGGGTCACAGATACGCAGTATTTT
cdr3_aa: CASSPGLAGVTDTQYF

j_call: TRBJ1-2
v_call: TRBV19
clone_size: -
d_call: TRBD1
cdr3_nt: TGTGCCAGTAGTAACATTCTGGCTGGACAGGGTGTCTATGGCTACACCTTC
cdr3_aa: CASSNILAGQGVYGYTF

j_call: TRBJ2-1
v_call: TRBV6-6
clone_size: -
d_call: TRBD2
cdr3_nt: TGTGCCAGCAGTAGTAGCGGGGGGTTTGGGAATGAGCAGTTCTTC
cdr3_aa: CASSSSGGFGNEQFF

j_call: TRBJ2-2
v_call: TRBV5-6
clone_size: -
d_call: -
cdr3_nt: TGTGCCAGCAGCCCCACCCGCAGGGGGGCGCCTAAAACCGGGGAGCTGTTTTTT
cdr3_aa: CASSPTRRGAPKTGELFF

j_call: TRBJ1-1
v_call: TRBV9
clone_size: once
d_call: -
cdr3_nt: TGTGCCAGCAGCGTAACGGGGGAGAACACTGAAGCTTTCTTT
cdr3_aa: CASSVTGENTEAFF

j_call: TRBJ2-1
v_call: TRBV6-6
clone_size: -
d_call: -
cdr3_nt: TGTGCCAGCAGTCCCACGTTCGGGGATAATGAGCAGTTCTTC
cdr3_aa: CASSPTFGDNEQFF

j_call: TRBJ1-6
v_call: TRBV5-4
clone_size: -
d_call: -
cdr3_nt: TGTGCCAGCAGCCCCGGAGAGCCGAATTCACCCCTCCACTTT
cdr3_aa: CASSPGEPNSPLHF

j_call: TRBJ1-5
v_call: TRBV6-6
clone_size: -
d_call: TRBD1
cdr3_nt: TGTGCCAGCAGTTACCTGGACAGGGGAATTCAGCCCCAGCATTTT
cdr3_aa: CASSYLDRGIQPQHF

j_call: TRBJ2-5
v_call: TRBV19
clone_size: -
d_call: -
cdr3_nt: TGTGCCAGTAGTCAACCCCTCCTGCCTCAGGGACAAGAGACCCAGTACTTC
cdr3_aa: CASSQPLLPQGQETQYF

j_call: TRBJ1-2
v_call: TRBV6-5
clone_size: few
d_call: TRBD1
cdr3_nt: TGTGCCAGCAGTTTGGACAGGTTTGGCTACACCTTC
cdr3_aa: CASSLDRFGYTF

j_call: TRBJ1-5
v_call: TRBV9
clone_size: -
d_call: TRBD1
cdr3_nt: TGTGCCAGCAGCAAGGACAGGGGAAGCGGCAATCAGCCCCAGCATTTT
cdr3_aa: CASSKDRGSGNQPQHF

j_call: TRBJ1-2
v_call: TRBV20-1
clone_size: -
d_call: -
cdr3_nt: TGCAGTGCTCTGGTGGGGCTTGGCTACACCTTC
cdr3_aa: CSALVGLGYTF

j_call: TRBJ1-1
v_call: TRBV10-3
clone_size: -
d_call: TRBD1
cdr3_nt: TGTGCCATCAGTGCGACGGGACAGGGGCCCACTGAAGCTTTCTTT
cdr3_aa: CAISATGQGPTEAFF

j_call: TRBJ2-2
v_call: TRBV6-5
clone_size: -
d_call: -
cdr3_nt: TGTGCCAGCAGTTACGGCAGGGCGAACACCGGGGAGCTGTTTTTT
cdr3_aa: CASSYGRANTGELFF

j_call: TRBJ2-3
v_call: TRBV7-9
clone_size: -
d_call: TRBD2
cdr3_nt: TGTGCCAGCAGCATAGGCGAGACTAGCCGCCGGGATACGCAGTATTTT
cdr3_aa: CASSIGETSRRDTQYF

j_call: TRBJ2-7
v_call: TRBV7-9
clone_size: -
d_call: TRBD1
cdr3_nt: TGTGCCAGCGCCCCCCCCGGGACAGGGTCCCACGAGCAGTACTTC
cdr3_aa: CASAPPGTGSHEQYF

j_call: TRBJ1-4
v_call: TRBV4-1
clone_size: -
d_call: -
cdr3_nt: TGCGCCAGCAGCCAAGCCCGTGTGGCGGTCACAACTAATGAAAAACTGTTTTTT
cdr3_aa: CASSQARVAVTTNEKLFF

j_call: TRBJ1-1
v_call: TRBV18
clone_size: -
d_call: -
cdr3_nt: TGTGCCAGCTCCCCCGGAGCGAACACTGAAGCTTTCTTT
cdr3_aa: CASSPGANTEAFF

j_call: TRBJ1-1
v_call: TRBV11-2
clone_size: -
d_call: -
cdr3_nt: TGTGCCAGCAGCTCCAGGTCGGTCCGAACTGAAGCTTTCTTT
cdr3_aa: CASSSRSVRTEAFF

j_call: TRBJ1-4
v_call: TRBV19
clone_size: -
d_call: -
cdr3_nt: TGTGCCAGTAGTAGAACACCGGGACACACTAATGAAAAACTGTTTTTT
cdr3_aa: CASSRTPGHTNEKLFF

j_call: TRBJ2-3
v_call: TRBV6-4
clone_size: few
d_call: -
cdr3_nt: TGTGCCAGCAGTGAAACACCCACAGATACGCAGTATTTT
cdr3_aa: CASSETPTDTQYF

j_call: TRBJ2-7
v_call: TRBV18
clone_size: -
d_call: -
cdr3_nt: TGTGCCAGCTCACGCTACAGTTCCCCTTCTGAATCCTACGAGCAGTACTTC
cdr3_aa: CASSRYSSPSESYEQYF

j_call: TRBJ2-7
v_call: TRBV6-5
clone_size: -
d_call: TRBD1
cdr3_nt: TGTGCCAGCAGTTTTGACACCGGGACAGGGAAAGCCGAGCAGTACTTC
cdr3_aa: CASSFDTGTGKAEQYF

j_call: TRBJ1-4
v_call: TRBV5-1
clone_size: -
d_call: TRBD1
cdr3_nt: TGCGCCAGCAGCTTGGGGACAGGGAGGGGTGAAAAACTGTTTTTT
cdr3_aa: CASSLGTGRGEKLFF

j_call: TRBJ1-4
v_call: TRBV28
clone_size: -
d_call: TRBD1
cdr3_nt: TGTGCCAGCAGCCTTACAGGGGGCTGGGAAAAACTGTTTTTT
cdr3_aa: CASSLTGGWEKLFF

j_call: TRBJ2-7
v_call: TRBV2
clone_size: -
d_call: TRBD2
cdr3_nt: TGTGCCACCTCGAACCCCGGGGGGAGCTCCTACGAGCAGTACTTC
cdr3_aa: CATSNPGGSSYEQYF

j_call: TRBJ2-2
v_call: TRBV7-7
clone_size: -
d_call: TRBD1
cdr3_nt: TGTGCCAGCAGCGACATTCCCCCACCAGGACAGGGGACCGGGGAGCTGTTTTTT
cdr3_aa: CASSDIPPPGQGTGELFF

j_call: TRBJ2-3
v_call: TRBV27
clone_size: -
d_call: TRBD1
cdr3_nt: TGTGCCAGCAGTGCCGGACAGGGTTGGACAGATACGCAGTATTTT
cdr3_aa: CASSAGQGWTDTQYF

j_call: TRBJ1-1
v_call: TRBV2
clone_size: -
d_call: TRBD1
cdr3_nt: TGTGCCAGAGGAGGACAGGGTGGGACCACTGAAGCTTTCTTT
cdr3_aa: CARGGQGGTTEAFF

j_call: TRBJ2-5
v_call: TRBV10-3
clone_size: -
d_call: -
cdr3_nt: TGTGCCATCAGTGACCCCCAAGGCCTAGATGCGACCCAGTACTTC
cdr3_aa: CAISDPQGLDATQYF

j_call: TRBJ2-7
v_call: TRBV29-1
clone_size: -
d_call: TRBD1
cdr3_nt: TGCAGCGTTAGGACAGGGGGCGGCGAGCAGTACTTC
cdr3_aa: CSVRTGGGEQYF

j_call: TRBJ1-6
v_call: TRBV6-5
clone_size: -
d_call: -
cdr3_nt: TGTGCCAGCAGGCCAGTGGGGAGCTCACCCCTCCACTTT
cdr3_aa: CASRPVGSSPLHF

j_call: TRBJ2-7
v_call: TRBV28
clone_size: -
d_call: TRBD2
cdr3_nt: TGTGCCAGCAGTTTTCCTGGACTAGCGGGGATTGAGCAGTACTTC
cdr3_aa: CASSFPGLAGIEQYF

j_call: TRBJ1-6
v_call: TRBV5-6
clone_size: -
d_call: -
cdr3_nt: TGTGCCAGCAGTGCTGACAGGAGCTCCTATAATTCACCCCTCCACTTT
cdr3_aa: CASSADRSSYNSPLHF